What follows is one T cell receptor beta chain and its context. The record originates from a study of T cells in women clearing cervical HPV infection. This table comes from immunoSEQ multiplex PCR, and its TCRdb copy is limited to in-frame clones, with some not included. Recorded here are 35,000 to 45,000 clones; the top ten clones represent less than 6%. The source of this sequence is a woman between 18 and 69 years old with a cervical HPV16 infection that either progressed to CIN3+ or cleared (not recorded which). The specimen was blood buffy coat.

CDR3 bases read: TGTGCCAGCAGCCAATGGGGACAGGGAGGGCATCAGCCG. The encoded protein is CASSQWGQGGHQP. The full CDR3 protein reads CASSQWGQGGHQPQYF. The chain carries TRBV14 and TRBJ2-3; 9 nucleotides match TRBD1. The CDR3 end falls 3 residues outside the read, so it is completed with the germline J gene. Germline-derived CDR1 and CDR2 are SGHDN and FVKESK. The CDR3 consists of 16 residues.